The text below deals with one T cell receptor beta chain. Its matching antigen is unknown. V lost 5 bases and J lost 3, with 15 bases in between. The CDR3 spans 15 residues. Germline V gives CDR1 SEHNR, CDR2 FQNEAQ (reference sequence). At deep level, the assay was performed. Scientists sequenced DNA from unsorted PBMC on ten immunoSEQ deep assay plates. Repertoires were generated with immunoSEQ multiplex PCR, while TCRdb's copy carries only in-frame clones and drops some. Altogether around 500,000 clones are present, roughly 83% being singletons, with the ten largest covering around 13%. The sample is drawn from a study of shared clonotypes between healthy human individuals. Study at large: Samples came from two female and a few male donors aged 18 to 49.

Study-wide results and limits: The study sampled only blood, and tissue repertoires likely differ.

The chain combines TRBV7-9 with TRBJ2-3; D call uncertain. The source material was PBMCs. The receptor was derived from a woman in her 40s in good health. Some clones in this sample may be carry-over from other donors' samples. For the CDR3, the DNA is TGTGCCAGCAGCCCCCGTGGTAGCCTAACAGATACGCAGTATTTT. Translation: CASSPRGSLTDTQYF.